The 19 T cell receptor beta chains below were found in one sample sequenced in a study of Siglec-9 on CD8 T cells in melanoma. The method was immunoSEQ multiplex PCR; TCRdb's version includes in-frame clones alone and lacks a portion of them. The table shows around 29,000 clones, with about 80% occurring only once. The material sequenced was Siglec-9- CD8+ T cells sorted from blood. The receptors come from a human donor in good health.

The gene calls are TRBV5-4 and TRBJ2-1, with 10 bases matching TRBD2. The CDR3 consists of 15 residues. The trim removed 5 bases at V and 4 bases at J, leaving 6 bases unmatched. CDR1 is SGHNT, CDR2 YYREEE, per germline (reference sequence). DNA for the CDR3: TGTGCCAGCAGAATAGCGGGAGGACCTTACAATGAGCAGTTCTTC. It translates to CASRIAGGPYNEQFF.

The rearrangement uses TRBV4-1 and TRBJ2-7; 7 nucleotides line up with TRBD1. Germline CDR1 is MGHRA and CDR2 is YSYEKL. CDR3 length: 14 amino acids. J gave up 2 bases and V 0 bases, and 1 base lay outside the gene matches. The CDR3 here is CASSQEGQTYEQYF. CDR3 nucleotides: TGCGCCAGCAGCCAAGAGGGACAGACCTACGAGCAGTACTTC.

The chain couples TRBV7-8 to TRBJ2-6; 9 positions match TRBD2. The junction had 12 bases not matched to a gene; V was cut back by 1 base and J by 2 bases. The CDR3 is 20 amino acids. Germline V lookup: CDR1 SGHVS, CDR2 FQNEAQ. The CDR3 DNA is TGTGCCAGCAGCTTAGGTCTGGCGGGAGGGACCCCCCCTGGGGCCAACGTCCTGACTTTC. Residues: CASSLGLAGGTPPGANVLTF.

This clone was seen a few times. The rearrangement links TRBV14 to TRBJ2-7; 11 positions match TRBD2. The J segment lost 3 bases and the V segment lost 4 bases, leaving 8 bases of the junction unmatched. In germline, CDR1 is SGHDN, CDR2 FVKESK. This CDR3 has 16 residues. CDR3 residues: CASSRSGTSGYYEQYV. Here the CDR3 DNA reads TGTGCCAGCAGCCGATCCGGGACTAGCGGATACTACGAGCAGTACGTC.

This sequence joins TRBV2 and TRBJ2-7; the D gene is possibly TRBD1 (5 bases). The CDR3 is 13 amino acids. From germline, CDR1 is SNHLY and CDR2 FYNNEI. V lost 4 bases and J lost 6, with 13 bases in between. The DNA for the CDR3 is TGTGCCAGCAGTGCAGGGTGGGTTTTCGAGCAGTACGTC. It specifies CASSAGWVFEQYV.

V usage is TRBV2 and J usage is TRBJ2-1, with TRBD2 matching 10 bases. The CDR3 sequence is 18 residues long. Per the germline V gene, CDR1 is SNHLY and CDR2 is FYNNEI. The J segment lost 4 bases and the V segment lost 10 bases, leaving 19 bases of the junction unmatched. CDR3 residues: CAMQTGTSVKVPYNEQFF. The CDR3 coding sequence is TGTGCCATGCAAACCGGGACTAGCGTCAAGGTGCCTTACAATGAGCAGTTCTTC.

The chain couples TRBV13 to TRBJ1-5; D call uncertain. The CDR3 covers 12 residues. CDR1 is PRHDT and CDR2 is FYEKMQ in the germline V gene (reference sequence). V gave up 2 bases and J gave up 7 bases, with 6 bases separating them. The CDR3 bases are TGTGCCAGCAGCTTACCGGGACAGCCCCAGCATTTT. Residues: CASSLPGQPQHF.

The CDR3 nucleotides are TGTGCCAGCAGCTCGGGACAGAACGTGCCTTTGAATAGCTTCAGCTCCTACAATGAGCAGTTCTTC. This sequence encodes CASSSGQNVPLNSFSSYNEQFF. This sequence joins TRBV13 and TRBJ2-1; TRBD1 matches 7 bases. J was trimmed by 0 bases and V by 4 bases; bases with no gene match: 24. The length of the CDR3 is 22 residues. Germline V gene sequence: CDR1 PRHDT, CDR2 FYEKMQ (reference sequence). Full variable domain (outside the CDR3, taken from reference TRBV13 and TRBJ2-1): AAGVIQSPRHLIKEKRETATLKCYPIPRHDTVYWYQQGPGQDPQFLISFYEKMQSDKGSIPDRFSAQQFSDYHSELNMSSLELGDSALYFCASSSGQNVPLNSFSSYNEQFFGPGTRLTVL.

The chain employs TRBV6-6 and TRBJ1-4; 9 nucleotides align to TRBD1. This CDR3 contains 15 residues. Germline assignment: CDR1 MNHNY and CDR2 SVGAGI (reference sequence). Trimming cost V 6 bases and J 8 bases; bases outside gene matches: 10. For the CDR3, the DNA is TGTGCCAGCAGAGGCCGGGACAGGGTGCGCGAAAAACTGTTTTTT. Its translation: CASRGRDRVREKLFF.

This rearrangement joins TRBV7-9 to TRBJ2-7; possibly TRBD1 or TRBD2 for D (6 bases each). V shed 3 bases and J shed 3 bases, with 9 bases lying between them. This CDR3 is 13 amino acids long. Germline CDR1 SEHNR, CDR2 FQNEAQ (reference sequence). The CDR3, as DNA: TGTGCCAGCAGCTTTGGGGGGCTCTACGAGCAGTACTTC. Residues: CASSFGGLYEQYF.

The chain is built from TRBV30 and TRBJ2-7; D tentatively reads TRBD1 or TRBD2 (6 bases each). This CDR3 has 15 amino acids. Germline CDR1 reads GTSNPN; CDR2 reads SVGIG (reference sequence). The germline V and J ends were trimmed by 0 bases and 1 base, with 13 bases remaining between them. CDR3 DNA sequence: TGTGCCTGGAGTGTTATGGGGGGCAGGTCCTACGAGCAGTACTTC. Protein sequence: CAWSVMGGRSYEQYF.

The CDR3 bases are TGTGCCACCATAGGACAGGGGGCCTGGGAGACCCAGTACTTC. Amino acid sequence: CATIGQGAWETQYF. The chain combines TRBV28 with TRBJ2-5, with TRBD1 identical over 11 bases. Germline V gives CDR1 MDHEN, CDR2 SYDVKM. Unmatched junction bases numbered 9, after V lost 10 bases and J lost 5 bases. This CDR3 has 14 amino acids.

This clone was picked up a small number of times. The junction differs from germline at one of its ends, possibly a read error. V usage is TRBV7-7 and J usage is TRBJ1-1, with unresolved D. The length of the CDR3 is 13 residues. Germline values: CDR1 SSHAT, CDR2 FNYEAQ (reference sequence). The CDR3 here is CASSLSLNTEAFF. The CDR3 DNA reads as TGTGCTAGCAGCTTATCTTTGAACACTGAAGCTTTCTTT.

The chain recombines TRBV11-2 with TRBJ1-3; the match to TRBD1 covers 7 bases. The CDR3 is made up of 12 amino acids. Germline CDR1 reads SGHAT; CDR2 reads FQNNGV. Unmatched junction bases numbered 4, after V lost 10 bases and J lost 4 bases. The CDR3 here is CATTGEGNTIYF. The CDR3 DNA follows: TGTGCCACCACAGGGGAGGGAAACACCATATATTTT.

The V and J genes are TRBV19 and TRBJ2-1; perhaps TRBD2 as D (6 bases). With 3 bases removed from V and 0 bases from J, the gap between germline ends came to 12 bases. Germline values: CDR1 LNHDA, CDR2 SQIVND (reference sequence). The CDR3 consists of 16 residues. This CDR3 reads CASSMSSGGSYNEQFF. DNA for the CDR3: TGTGCCAGTAGTATGAGCTCCGGGGGCTCCTACAATGAGCAGTTCTTC.

V and J are TRBV5-1 and TRBJ2-7; possibly TRBD1 or TRBD2 for D (5 bases each). The CDR3 spans 14 residues. With 8 bases removed from V and 5 bases from J, the gap between germline ends came to 20 bases. Germline V gene sequence: CDR1 SGHRS, CDR2 YFSETQ. In nucleotides, the CDR3 is TGCGCCAGGAAACACCGGGACGGCTTGGACGAGCAGTACGTC. Its protein product is CARKHRDGLDEQYV.

The J gene is TRBJ2-7, the V gene TRBV6-1; no clear D gene. Germline loops: CDR1 MNHNS, CDR2 SASEGT. Trimming took 2 bases from V and 3 from J, leaving 5 bases between them. The CDR3 runs 12 residues. CDR3 in DNA: TGTGCCAGCAGTGAACCGGGCTACGAGCAGTACGTC. This codes for CASSEPGYEQYV.

The J gene is TRBJ2-3, the V gene TRBV28; D remains unclear. Between the trimmed V and J ends, which lost 3 bases and 3 bases, there was a span of 10 bases. Germline V gene data show CDR1 as MDHEN and CDR2 as SYDVKM. The length of the CDR3 is 14 residues. CDR3 amino acids: CASSFFAGTDTQYF. CDR3 nucleotides: TGTGCCAGCAGTTTTTTTGCAGGAACAGATACGCAGTATTTT. The entire variable domain, with the rest obtained from reference TRBV28 and TRBJ2-3, is as follows: DVKVTQSSRYLVKRTGEKVFLECVQDMDHENMFWYRQDPGLGLRLIYFSYDVKMKEKGDIPEGYSVSREKKERFSLILESASTNQTSMYLCASSFFAGTDTQYFGPGTRLTVL.

V is TRBV6-1 and J is TRBJ2-1, with 10 bases lining up with TRBD1. Germline assignment: CDR1 MNHNS and CDR2 SASEGT. This CDR3 has 15 residues. With V trimmed by 6 bases and J by 3 bases, 5 bases remained unmatched. CDR3 region: CASRKDRGLYNEQFF. In nucleotides, the CDR3 is TGTGCCAGCAGGAAAGACAGGGGGCTCTACAATGAGCAGTTCTTC.